The 17 T cell receptor beta chains below come from one sample, sequenced in a study of T cells in Graves' hyperthyroidism and ophthalmopathy. TCR beta CDR3 regions were amplified from RNA transcripts. The HTBI set primed first-round TCR CDR3 RT-PCR. Each CDR3 protein is one row after TCRdb ran MiXCR on the multiplex PCR reads. This sample has a few hundred thousand distinct CDR3 sequences; 40% to 55% occur once, and the top ten carry around 8%. The sequenced sample was peripheral blood or thyroid tissue (not recorded which). All receptors derive from a woman aged 18-29 years with Graves' hyperthyroidism.

This clonotype occurred many times. The chain is built from TRBV19 and TRBJ2-2; the match to TRBD1 covers 7 bases. With V trimmed by 7 bases and J by 5 bases, 7 bases remained unmatched. There are 14 residues in the CDR3. Germline-derived CDR1 and CDR2 are LNHDA and SQIVND (reference sequence). CDR3 in amino acids: CASIKRQGTGELFF. The CDR3 DNA follows: TGTGCCAGTATCAAACGACAGGGAACCGGGGAGCTGTTTTTT.

This clonotype has ten or more counts. The chain is built from TRBV27 and TRBJ1-1; 10 bases match TRBD1. Germline CDR1 is MNHEY and CDR2 is SMNVEV (reference sequence). The CDR3 runs to 15 residues. After removal of 6 bases from V and 4 bases from J, the junction contained 8 bases not matched to a gene. The CDR3 bases are TGTGCCAGCAGCCGGGACAGGGGAGGAGGCACTGAAGCTTTCTTT. Encoded protein: CASSRDRGGGTEAFF.

Regarding this clonotype: This may come from a read error, since a much larger clone is one base off. The chain recombines TRBV20-1 with TRBJ2-7, with D tentatively TRBD2 (6 bases). This CDR3 is built from 15 residues. Trimming shortened V by 4 bases and J by 0 bases, and 16 bases separated the two germline ends. From germline, CDR1 is DFQATT and CDR2 SNEGSKA (reference sequence). The CDR3 DNA sequence: TGCAGTGCTACGCCTTCCGGGACTTCCTCCTACGAGCAGTACTTC. It encodes CSATPSGTSSYEQYF.

The rearrangement joins TRBV20-1 to TRBJ1-1; D perhaps matches TRBD1 (6 bases). The germline CDR1 and CDR2 sequences are DFQATT and SNEGSKA (reference sequence). The germline V and J ends were trimmed by 5 bases and 8 bases, with 12 bases remaining between them. The CDR3 covers 11 residues. The CDR3 spells CSAVGAGEAFF. The CDR3 bases are TGCAGTGCTGTGGGGGCGGGAGAAGCTTTCTTT.

On this clonotype: A much larger clone is a single base away; this may be a read error. V is TRBV3-1 and J is TRBJ1-1, with D possibly being TRBD1 (5 bases). CDR3 length: 15 residues. V was shortened by 0 bases and J by 1 base, with 9 bases between the two germline ends. Germline V gene lookup returns CDR1 LGHDT and CDR2 YNNKEL (reference sequence). This chain's CDR3 is CASSQEGGWNTEAFF. The CDR3 DNA sequence: TGTGCCAGCAGCCAAGAGGGGGGATGGAACACTGAAGCTTTCTTT. Using reference TRBV3-1 and TRBJ1-1 for the parts outside the CDR3, the full variable domain is DTAVSQTPKYLVTQMGNDKSIKCEQNLGHDTMYWYKQDSKKFLKIMFSYNNKELIINETVPNRFSPKSPDKAHLNLHINSLELGDSAVYFCASSQEGGWNTEAFFGQGTRLTVV.

The chain has TRBV29-1 and TRBJ1-2; TRBD1 might be the D (6 bases). V was clipped by 7 bases and J by 7 bases, with 13 bases between them. CDR3 length: 11 amino acids. Germline-derived CDR1 and CDR2 are SQVTM and ANQGSEA. The CDR3 region has the DNA TGCAGCGGGGGTGGGGGGGCTGGCTACACCTTC. Translating it yields CSGGGGAGYTF.

Ten or more counts support this clonotype. V usage is TRBV18 and J usage is TRBJ2-7; D ambiguous. Per germline, CDR1 KGHSH and CDR2 LQKENI. The CDR3 extends over 13 amino acids. The V and J ends lost 3 bases and 3 bases respectively, with 9 bases between them. The CDR3 bases are TGTGCCAGCTCACCCCTGGCGGTCTACGAGCAGTACTTC. Its protein product is CASSPLAVYEQYF. The full variable domain, rest sourced from reference TRBV18 and TRBJ2-7, is NAGVMQNPRHLVRRRGQEARLRCSPMKGHSHVYWYRQLPEEGLKFMVYLQKENIIDESGMPKERFSAEFPKEGPSILRIQQVVRGDSAAYFCASSPLAVYEQYFGPGTRLTVT.

In its sample, this clonotype was seen many times. This chain links TRBV7-9 with TRBJ2-7, with D hard to call. This CDR3 spans 12 amino acids. Deletions cut 7 bases from V and 3 bases from J, with 10 bases between. CDR1 is SEHNR, CDR2 FQNEAQ, per germline (reference sequence). The CDR3 DNA reads as TGTGCCAGCACCTCCAATTTCTACGAGCAGTACTTC. Translating gives CASTSNFYEQYF.

This sequence joins TRBV20-1 and TRBJ2-5; 9 nucleotides align to TRBD2. Germline CDR1 DFQATT, CDR2 SNEGSKA (reference sequence). V was clipped by 5 bases and J by 13 bases; unmatched bases: 5. This CDR3 contains 10 residues. CDR3 bases: TGCAGTGCTGCACTAGCGGGTCTGTACTTC. Its protein product is CSAALAGLYF.

This clonotype was seen ten or more times. This chain's CDR3 is CASSQERTGVYEQYF. CDR3 bases: TGCGCCAGCAGCCAAGAGAGGACAGGGGTCTACGAGCAGTACTTC. The chain recombines TRBV4-1 with TRBJ2-7, with 9 bases identical to TRBD1. CDR1 and CDR2 from the germline V gene are MGHRA and YSYEKL. The CDR3 has 15 residues. Germline trimming cut 0 bases from V and 3 bases from J; bases unmatched to any gene: 3.

V usage is TRBV6-2 or TRBV6-3 and J usage is TRBJ1-5, with 9 bases fitting TRBD1. Germline V gene lookup returns CDR1 MNHEY and CDR2 SVGEGT. V dropped 3 bases and J dropped 1; count of bases not matched to a gene: 7. CDR3 length equals 17 residues. CDR3 nucleotide sequence: TGTGCCAGCAGTTATTCTCTAGGACAGGGGAGCAATCAGCCCCAGCATTTT. Amino acid sequence: CASSYSLGQGSNQPQHF.

This clonotype was seen ten or more times. The V gene is TRBV2, the J gene TRBJ2-2; a weak D match, TRBD1 (6 bases). The CDR3 is made up of 17 amino acids. Germline loops: CDR1 SNHLY, CDR2 FYNNEI. The germline V and J ends were trimmed by 3 bases and 1 base, with 15 bases remaining between them. The CDR3 here is CASSDTLEGGNTGELFF. The DNA for the CDR3 is TGTGCCAGCAGTGACACCTTAGAAGGGGGGAACACCGGGGAGCTGTTTTTT.

This clonotype was seen many times. This chain connects TRBV12-3 or TRBV12-4 to TRBJ2-7; 9 nucleotides line up with TRBD2. Trimming took 2 bases from V and 4 from J; bases not matched to a gene: 9. The CDR3 contains 16 residues. DNA for the CDR3: TGTGCCAGCAGTTTATTCGGTAGCGGGAGTTTATACGAGCAGTACTTC. This sequence encodes CASSLFGSGSLYEQYF.

This clonotype was counted many times. The chain couples TRBV6-5 to TRBJ2-7, with a tentative D call TRBD2 (6 bases). The CDR3 totals 14 residues. V lost 5 bases and J lost 1, with 12 bases in between. In germline, CDR1 is MNHEY, CDR2 SVGAGI. Here the CDR3 reads CASSRLTSSYEQYF. The CDR3 coding sequence is TGTGCCAGCAGTCGCCTGACTAGTTCCTACGAGCAGTACTTC.

This clonotype was detected many times. The chain combines TRBV7-9 with TRBJ1-2; weak D call: TRBD1 (5 bases). The CDR3 is 12 residues long. V shed 8 bases and J shed 4 bases, with 11 bases lying between them. The germline gives CDR1 SEHNR, CDR2 FQNEAQ (reference sequence). Here the CDR3 DNA reads TGTGCCAGCGCAGGGACCACCTATGGCTACACCTTC. Its protein is CASAGTTYGYTF.

This chain joins TRBV24-1 and TRBJ2-1; D unresolved. Germline CDR1 is KGHDR and CDR2 is SFDVKD. The CDR3 sequence is 15 residues long. Trimming pared 0 bases from V and 6 bases from J, leaving 11 bases between. The CDR3 here is CATSDLHGPRNEQFF. The CDR3 bases are TGTGCCACCAGTGATTTGCATGGACCTCGCAATGAGCAGTTCTTC.

The chain links TRBV10-3 to TRBJ1-2, with D perhaps matching TRBD1 (6 bases). Trimming removed 6 bases at V and 6 bases at J, with 8 bases between. From germline, CDR1 is ENHRY and CDR2 SYGVKD. CDR3 length equals 11 residues. CDR3 sequence (DNA): TGTGCCATCAGAAAGGGGGATGGCTACACCTTC. Its translation is CAIRKGDGYTF.